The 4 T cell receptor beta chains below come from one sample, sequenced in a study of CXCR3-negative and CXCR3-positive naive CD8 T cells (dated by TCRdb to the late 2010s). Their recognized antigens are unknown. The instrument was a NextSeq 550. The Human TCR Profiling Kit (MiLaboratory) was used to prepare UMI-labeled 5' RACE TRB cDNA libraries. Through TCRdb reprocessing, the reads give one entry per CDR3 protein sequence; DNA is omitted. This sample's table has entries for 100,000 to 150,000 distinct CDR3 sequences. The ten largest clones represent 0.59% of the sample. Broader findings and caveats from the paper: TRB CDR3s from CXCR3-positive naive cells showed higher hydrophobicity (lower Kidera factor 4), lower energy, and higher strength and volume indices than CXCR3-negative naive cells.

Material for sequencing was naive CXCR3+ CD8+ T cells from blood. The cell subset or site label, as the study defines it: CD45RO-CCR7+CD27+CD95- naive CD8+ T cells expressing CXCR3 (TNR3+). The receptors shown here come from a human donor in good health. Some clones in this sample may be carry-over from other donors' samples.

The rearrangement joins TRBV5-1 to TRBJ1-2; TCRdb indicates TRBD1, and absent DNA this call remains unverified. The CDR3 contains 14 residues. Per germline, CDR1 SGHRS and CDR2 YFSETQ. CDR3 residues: CASSLRGADYGYTF.

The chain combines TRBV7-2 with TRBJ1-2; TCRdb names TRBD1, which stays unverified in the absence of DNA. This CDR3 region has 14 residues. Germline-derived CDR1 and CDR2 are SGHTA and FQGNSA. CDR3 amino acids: CASSWPGRHYGYTF.

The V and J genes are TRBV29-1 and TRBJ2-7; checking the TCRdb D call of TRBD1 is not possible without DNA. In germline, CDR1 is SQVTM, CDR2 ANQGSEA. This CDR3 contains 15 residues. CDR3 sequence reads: CSVLGVGQTTYKQYF.

The CDR3 reads CASSLETTSYEQYF. V is TRBV5-1 and J is TRBJ2-7; the TCRdb call, TRBD2, lacks DNA for checking. The CDR3 consists of 14 residues. Germline values: CDR1 SGHRS, CDR2 YFSETQ.